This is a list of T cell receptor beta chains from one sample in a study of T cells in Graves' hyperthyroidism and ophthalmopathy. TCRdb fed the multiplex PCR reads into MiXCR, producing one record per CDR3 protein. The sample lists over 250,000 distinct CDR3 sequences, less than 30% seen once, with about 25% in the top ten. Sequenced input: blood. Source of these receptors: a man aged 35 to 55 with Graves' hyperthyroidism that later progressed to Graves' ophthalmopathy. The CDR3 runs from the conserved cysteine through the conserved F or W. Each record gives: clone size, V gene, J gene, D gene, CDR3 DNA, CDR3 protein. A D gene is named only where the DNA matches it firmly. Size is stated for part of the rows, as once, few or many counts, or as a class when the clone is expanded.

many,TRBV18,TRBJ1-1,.,TGTGCCAGCTCACCGAGGCCTAGCCCTGAAGCTTTCTTT,CASSPRPSPEAFF
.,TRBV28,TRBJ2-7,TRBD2,TGTGCCAGCAGTCCACGACTAGCGCCCTCCTACGAGCAGTACTTC,CASSPRLAPSYEQYF
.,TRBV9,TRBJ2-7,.,TGTGCCAGCAGCGTAGACGACCTTACCTACGAGCAGTACTTC,CASSVDDLTYEQYF
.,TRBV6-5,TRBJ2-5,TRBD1,TGTGCCAGCAGTTACTTTGGACAGGAGCAAGAGACCCAGTACTTC,CASSYFGQEQETQYF
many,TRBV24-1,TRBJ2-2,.,TGTGCCACCAGAAGTGGACAGCCAGCCACCGGGGAGCTGTTTTTT,CATRSGQPATGELFF
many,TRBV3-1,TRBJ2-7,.,TGTGCCAGCAGCCAAGAACGCCCGCGTAGGGAGCAGTACTTC,CASSQERPRREQYF
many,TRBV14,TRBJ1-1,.,TGTGCCAGCAGCCAAGAAGGACTGTTGAACACTGAAGCTTTCTTT,CASSQEGLLNTEAFF
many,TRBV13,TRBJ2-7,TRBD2,TGTGCCAGCAGCTTAGGCCTTAGCGGGGCCCTTCCCTACGAGCAGTACTTC,CASSLGLSGALPYEQYF
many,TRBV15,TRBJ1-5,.,TGTGCCACCAGCAGAGCCCTCACGACAAATCGGCCCCAGCATTTT,CATSRALTTNRPQHF
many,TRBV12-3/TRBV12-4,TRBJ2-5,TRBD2,TGTGCCAGCAGCCCAGGGACTAGCGGCCCGTACCAAGAGACCCAGTACTTC,CASSPGTSGPYQETQYF
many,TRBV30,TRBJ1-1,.,TGTGCCTGGAGTGTCCAGGAAGCTTTCTTT,CAWSVQEAFF
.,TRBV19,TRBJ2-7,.,TGTGCCAGTAGTCCCTCGGACAGCGTTTCCTACGAGCAGTACTTC,CASSPSDSVSYEQYF
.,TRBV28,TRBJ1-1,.,TGTGCCAGCAGTCCCCCCTTTCTTGTCGCTAACACTGAAGCTTTCTTT,CASSPPFLVANTEAFF
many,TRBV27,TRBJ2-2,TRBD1,TGTGCTAACTGGGGGACAGCGAACACCGGGGAGCTGTTTTTT,CANWGTANTGELFF
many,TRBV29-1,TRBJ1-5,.,TGCAGCGTTTCGGGGAATGAGAATCAGCCCCAGCATTTT,CSVSGNENQPQHF
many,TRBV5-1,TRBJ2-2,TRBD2,TGCGCCAGCAGCTTGGGCCAGGGACTAGCAAACACCGGGGAGCTGTTTTTT,CASSLGQGLANTGELFF
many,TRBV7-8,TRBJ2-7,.,TGTGCCAGCAGCTGGGCCCCCGGGACGGCCGAGCAGTACTTC,CASSWAPGTAEQYF
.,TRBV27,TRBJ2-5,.,TGTGCCAGCAGTTCTGCCGCTCGTCAAGAGACCCAGTACTTC,CASSSAARQETQYF
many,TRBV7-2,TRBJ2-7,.,TGTGCCAGCAGCCCCAGGGACCGATCTTACTACGAGCAGTACTTC,CASSPRDRSYYEQYF
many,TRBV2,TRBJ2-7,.,TGTGCCAGCAGTGTTACCCGGGCGGATCAGTACTTC,CASSVTRADQYF
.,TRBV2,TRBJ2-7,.,TGTGCCAGCAGTGACCGTAGGGGGGAGCAGTACTTC,CASSDRRGEQYF